This section outlines one T cell receptor beta chain sequence together with its context. CDR1 is SEHNR and CDR2 is FQNEAQ in the germline V gene (reference sequence). V lost 5 bases and J lost 7, with 15 bases in between. This CDR3 region has 14 residues. The sample originates from a study of blood T cell repertoires in COVID-19. Only in-frame clones appear in the TCRdb table, and some are missing; sequencing was by immunoSEQ multiplex PCR. The table has roughly 300,000 clones, about 85% seen once. The specimen sequenced was PBMCs or T cells enriched from blood (not recorded which). This receptor was taken from a woman aged 45-59 years who had recovered from COVID-19. The chain has TRBV7-9 and TRBJ2-1, with D unresolved. The CDR3 here is CASSDLLLTNEQFF. DNA for the CDR3: TGTGCCAGCAGCGATCTGTTACTTACTAATGAGCAGTTCTTC.